The 5 T cell receptor beta chains below were found in one sample sequenced in a study of blood T cell repertoires in COVID-19. Sequencing was performed with immunoSEQ multiplex PCR; in TCRdb, only in-frame clones are kept and a portion is missing. This sample has 120,000 to 150,000 clones, with 75% to 90% found just once. The sample was peripheral blood. These receptors originate from a man aged 45-60 years who had recovered from COVID-19.

V gene TRBV19 combines with J gene TRBJ1-1; D is undetermined. The germline CDR1 and CDR2 sequences are LNHDA and SQIVND (reference sequence). V was shortened by 3 bases and J by 4 bases, with 9 bases between the two germline ends. The CDR3 covers 13 residues. The CDR3 sequence: CASSIPPGTEAFF. For the CDR3, the DNA is TGTGCCAGTAGTATCCCGCCGGGCACTGAAGCTTTCTTT.

The V gene is TRBV7-2, the J gene TRBJ2-1; 7 nucleotides match TRBD2. Germline CDR1 SGHTA, CDR2 FQGNSA. This CDR3 has 16 amino acids. The V segment lost 4 bases and the J segment 0 bases; nucleotides outside the gene matches: 6. CDR3 amino acids: CASSWRRGSSYNEQFF. CDR3 bases: TGTGCCAGCAGCTGGAGGCGGGGGAGCTCCTACAATGAGCAGTTCTTC.

The chain links TRBV18 to TRBJ2-7; 10 bases agree with TRBD2. Unmatched junction bases numbered 18, after V lost 7 bases and J lost 0 bases. Germline V gives CDR1 KGHSH, CDR2 LQKENI. The CDR3 length is 19 residues. The CDR3 DNA sequence: TGTGCCAGCTTCGCGATTCCGGCTAGCGGGGGCCCGAGCTCCTACGAGCAGTACTTC. This encodes CASFAIPASGGPSSYEQYF. Filled out from reference TRBV18 and TRBJ2-7, the complete variable domain reads NAGVMQNPRHLVRRRGQEARLRCSPMKGHSHVYWYRQLPEEGLKFMVYLQKENIIDESGMPKERFSAEFPKEGPSILRIQQVVRGDSAAYFCASFAIPASGGPSSYEQYFGPGTRLTVT.

The V gene is TRBV6-6, the J gene TRBJ1-5; D unclear. The V gene lost 2 bases and the J gene lost 1 base, with 9 bases spanning the gap. Per germline, CDR1 MNHNY and CDR2 SVGAGI (reference sequence). This CDR3 has 15 amino acids. DNA of the CDR3: TGTGCCAGCAGTTACGGGGAGGCGAGCAATCAGCCCCAGCATTTT. Amino acids: CASSYGEASNQPQHF.

The rearrangement uses TRBV27 and TRBJ2-2; TRBD2 matches at 7 bases. Germline V gene data show CDR1 as MNHEY and CDR2 as SMNVEV (reference sequence). The trim removed 6 bases at V and 1 base at J, leaving 8 bases unmatched. The CDR3 runs to 16 residues. The CDR3: CASRFLSGGNTGELFF. The CDR3 DNA follows: TGTGCCAGCAGATTCCTCTCGGGGGGGAACACCGGGGAGCTGTTTTTT.